This passage covers 32 T cell receptor beta chains from one sample sequenced in a study of T cell responses to AZD1222 COVID-19 vaccine. Here immunoSEQ multiplex PCR was the method, and the copy in TCRdb shows in-frame clones only, minus some. Of around 140,000 clones in the sample, roughly nine tenths were seen once. Sample: peripheral blood, taken on day 0 of AZD1222 vaccination. Source of these receptors: an adult in good health.

The V call is TRBV28, the J call TRBJ1-6; D is perhaps TRBD1 (6 bases). Trimming took off 3 bases at V and 0 bases at J, with 9 bases between the two ends. Germline CDR1 is MDHEN and CDR2 is SYDVKM. The CDR3 consists of 16 residues. CDR3: CASSFTGNSYNSPLHF. CDR3 coding DNA: TGTGCCAGCAGTTTTACAGGGAACTCCTATAATTCACCCCTCCACTTT.

The chain combines TRBV28 with TRBJ1-2; D is unclear. CDR1 and CDR2 from the germline V gene are MDHEN and SYDVKM. This CDR3 comprises 14 residues. Trimming took off 3 bases at V and 2 bases at J, with 10 bases between the two ends. The CDR3 region is CASSFSARNYGYTF. CDR3 sequence (DNA): TGTGCCAGCAGTTTTAGCGCTAGGAACTATGGCTACACCTTC.

Only a few counts were recorded for this clone. The chain recombines TRBV14 with TRBJ2-1, with TRBD1 matching 7 bases. The V segment lost 4 bases and the J segment 7 bases; nucleotides outside the gene matches: 19. The germline gives CDR1 SGHDN, CDR2 FVKESK. This CDR3 has 18 residues. The CDR3 protein is CASSRGGSKGPLQNEQFF. The CDR3 DNA sequence: TGTGCCAGCAGCCGAGGGGGCAGCAAAGGGCCCTTACAGAATGAGCAGTTCTTC.

V is TRBV25-1 and J is TRBJ2-7; 7 bases line up with TRBD2. The V gene end was trimmed by 2 bases and the J gene end by 0 bases; junction bases not matched to a gene: 10. This CDR3 spans 17 amino acids. The germline CDR1 and CDR2 sequences are MGHDK and SYGVNS. CDR3 sequence (DNA): TGTGCCAGCAGTGAACCCCGCCGGGGCGGGGGCTCCTACGAGCAGTACTTC. This codes for CASSEPRRGGGSYEQYF.

The chain couples TRBV14 to TRBJ2-7; 7 bases line up with TRBD2. Trimming removed 1 base from V and 4 bases from J; junction bases left unmatched: 10. The CDR3 consists of 16 residues. Germline V gene data show CDR1 as SGHDN and CDR2 as FVKESK. This CDR3 is CASSQGAGRVQYEQYF. CDR3 nucleotide sequence: TGTGCCAGCAGCCAAGGGGCAGGGAGGGTCCAATACGAGCAGTACTTC.

The CDR3 nucleotides are TGTGCCAGCAGCCGAGGTTCGCGAACCGACTCCTACAATGAGCAGTTCTTC. This encodes CASSRGSRTDSYNEQFF. The chain links TRBV3-1 (or the pseudogene TRBV3-2) to TRBJ2-1; D unclear. Germline V gene sequence: CDR1 LGHDT, CDR2 YNNKEL (reference sequence). The CDR3 spans 17 residues. V dropped 4 bases and J dropped 0 bases, with 16 bases sitting between them.

The chain recombines TRBV11-2 with TRBJ2-7; 8 nucleotides match TRBD2. The J segment lost 2 bases and the V segment lost 5 bases, leaving 8 bases of the junction unmatched. The germline CDR1 and CDR2 sequences are SGHAT and FQNNGV. This CDR3 comprises 15 residues. The CDR3 DNA is TGTGCCAGCAGCCTACTAGCGGCGGGGACCTACGAGCAGTACTTC. This codes for CASSLLAAGTYEQYF. The whole variable domain, filled in from reference TRBV11-2 and TRBJ2-7, reads EAGVAQSPRYKIIEKRQSVAFWCNPISGHATLYWYQQILGQGPKLLIQFQNNGVVDDSQLPKDRFSAERLKGVDSTLKIQPAKLEDSAVYLCASSLLAAGTYEQYFGPGTRLTVT.

This sequence joins TRBV5-6 and TRBJ2-5, with D possibly matching TRBD1 (6 bases). The CDR3 spans 14 residues. V shed 2 bases and J shed 0 bases, with 8 bases lying between them. CDR1 and CDR2 (germline): SGHDT, YYEEEE. CDR3 DNA: TGTGCCAGCAGCTTCGACAGGTACCAAGAGACCCAGTACTTC. Translating it yields CASSFDRYQETQYF.

J is TRBJ1-5 and V is TRBV6-7, with D possibly matching TRBD1 (5 bases). TRBV6-7 belongs to the ORF category, with a function that is uncertain. Trimming shortened V by 8 bases and J by 2 bases, and 13 bases separated the two germline ends. There are 14 residues in the CDR3. The CDR3 DNA reads TGTGCCAGCCAGAAGGCGGGGGGCAATCAGCCCCAGCATTTT. Protein: CASQKAGGNQPQHF.

This clone was seen only once. The chain uses TRBV5-6 and TRBJ2-7; TRBD2 matches at 14 bases. This CDR3 spans 15 amino acids. Per germline, CDR1 SGHDT and CDR2 YYEEEE. Losses at the gene ends were 4 bases for V and 3 bases for J; bases not matched to a gene: 3. Written as DNA, the CDR3 is TGTGCCAGCAGCCGGACTAGCGGGGGGAACTACGAGCAGTACTTC. Translated: CASSRTSGGNYEQYF.

This rearrangement joins TRBV6-6 to TRBJ1-5, with D maybe TRBD1 (5 bases). Germline V CDR1 and CDR2: MNHNY, SVGAGI (reference sequence). V shed 6 bases and J shed 1 base, with 10 bases lying between them. This CDR3 is 14 amino acids long. This CDR3 is CASRAWGSNQPQHF. In DNA form, the CDR3 reads TGTGCCAGCAGGGCGTGGGGCAGCAATCAGCCCCAGCATTTT.

CDR3 sequence reads: CASSAQNQPQHF. Written as DNA, the CDR3 is TGTGCCAGCAGCGCTCAAAATCAGCCCCAGCATTTT. The rearrangement uses TRBV7-2 and TRBJ1-5; D uncertain. The CDR3 has 12 residues. The V end lost 5 bases, the J end lost 4 bases, and 6 bases lay between the germline ends. Germline V gene lookup returns CDR1 SGHTA and CDR2 FQGNSA.

The chain uses TRBV7-8 and TRBJ1-2; no clear D. CDR3 length: 15 amino acids. Germline V gene sequence: CDR1 SGHVS, CDR2 FQNEAQ. Trimming left V 3 bases short and J 6 bases short, with 17 bases between. CDR3 protein: CASSFLGKARDGYTF. CDR3 coding DNA: TGTGCCAGCAGCTTTCTGGGGAAGGCTAGGGATGGCTACACCTTC.

This chain uses TRBV11-3 with TRBJ2-2, with 8 nucleotides matching TRBD2. Trimming at V came to 3 bases and at J to 3 bases, leaving 3 bases not matched to a gene. Germline V gene lookup returns CDR1 SGHNT and CDR2 YENEEA. The CDR3 covers 15 residues. This CDR3 reads CASSFGLAYTGELFF. CDR3 DNA: TGTGCCAGCAGCTTCGGACTAGCATACACCGGGGAGCTGTTTTTT.

V and J are TRBV27 and TRBJ1-2; D is unclear. The CDR3 sequence is 13 residues long. The ends were cut back, 3 bases at V and 2 bases at J, with 7 bases in the middle. Germline V gene lookup returns CDR1 MNHEY and CDR2 SMNVEV (reference sequence). CDR3 in amino acids: CASSFSENYGYTF. CDR3 DNA: TGTGCCAGCAGTTTCAGCGAAAACTATGGCTACACCTTC.

The gene calls are TRBV19 and TRBJ2-3, with D hard to call. The V end was cut by 3 bases, the J end by 4 bases, with 2 bases between. This CDR3 spans 11 amino acids. Germline values: CDR1 LNHDA, CDR2 SQIVND (reference sequence). The chain's CDR3 is CASSISDTQYF. CDR3 coding DNA: TGTGCCAGTAGTATCTCAGATACGCAGTATTTT.

The rearrangement uses TRBV30 and TRBJ2-1, with a possible D match to TRBD1 (5 bases). The germline CDR1 and CDR2 sequences are GTSNPN and SVGIG (reference sequence). CDR3 length: 13 residues. Between the trimmed V and J ends, which lost 5 bases and 10 bases, there was a span of 18 bases. CDR3 DNA sequence: TGTGCCTGGTCCCACTACTTCAACAGGGAGCAGTTCTTC. It translates to CAWSHYFNREQFF.

The V and J genes are TRBV30 and TRBJ2-7, with D unclear. The V and J ends lost 2 bases and 2 bases respectively, with 10 bases between them. Germline values: CDR1 GTSNPN, CDR2 SVGIG (reference sequence). The CDR3 runs to 13 residues. Here the CDR3 DNA reads TGTGCCTGGAGTACCGTTACGACCTACGAGCAGTACTTC. Its protein product is CAWSTVTTYEQYF.

The chain is built from TRBV25-1 and TRBJ1-2; D gene ambiguous. Trimming took off 5 bases at V and 4 bases at J, with 11 bases between the two ends. Germline assignment: CDR1 MGHDK and CDR2 SYGVNS. The CDR3 is 13 residues long. The CDR3 coding sequence is TGTGCCAGCAGTAAAGAAGCCAGCTATGGCTACACCTTC. Amino acids: CASSKEASYGYTF.

This chain uses TRBV7-9 with TRBJ2-5; no reliable D call. CDR1 and CDR2 (germline): SEHNR, FQNEAQ (reference sequence). The CDR3 is 11 residues long. Trimming took 5 bases from V and 3 from J, leaving 4 bases between them. The CDR3 nucleotides read TGTGCCAGCAGCCTCAAAGAGACCCAGTACTTC. Translated: CASSLKETQYF.

In this sample, this clone turned up once. The chain uses TRBV6-5 and TRBJ1-1; D not certain. With 5 bases removed from V and 6 bases from J, the gap between germline ends came to 16 bases. CDR1 and CDR2 (germline): MNHEY, SVGAGI. This CDR3 has 14 residues. CDR3: CASSRPRREAEAFF. CDR3 in DNA: TGTGCCAGCAGTCGCCCGAGGCGAGAGGCTGAAGCTTTCTTT.

J is TRBJ2-2 and V is TRBV6-5; TRBD1 matches 9 bases. Germline lookup yields CDR1 MNHEY and CDR2 SVGAGI. This CDR3 has 14 residues. The ends lost 6 bases at V and 5 bases at J; junction bases unmatched: 4. Written as DNA, the CDR3 is TGTGCCAGCAGGCGGGACAGGGAAACCGGGGAGCTGTTTTTT. Its translation is CASRRDRETGELFF.

This clone has just one count. In DNA form, the CDR3 reads TGTGCCAGCTCACCTCTACTGCGGGGGGAATACAATGAGCAGTTCTTC. It yields the protein CASSPLLRGEYNEQFF. The chain employs TRBV18 and TRBJ2-1, with TRBD2 matching 8 bases. The CDR3 is 16 amino acids. Trimming cost V 3 bases and J 4 bases; bases outside gene matches: 8. Germline CDR1 KGHSH, CDR2 LQKENI.

The CDR3 spells CASSLDGVGRGGSYEQYF. CDR3 in DNA: TGCGCCAGCAGCTTGGACGGGGTTGGTCGCGGCGGCTCCTACGAGCAGTACTTC. The rearrangement uses TRBV5-1 and TRBJ2-7, with D perhaps TRBD2 (5 bases). V lost 0 bases and J 0 bases, leaving 19 bases between the germline ends. Germline V gives CDR1 SGHRS, CDR2 YFSETQ. The CDR3 is 18 residues long.

The genes are TRBV12-3 or TRBV12-4 and TRBJ1-1, with unresolved D. With 3 bases removed from V and 6 bases from J, the gap between germline ends came to 11 bases. The length of the CDR3 is 13 residues. The CDR3 reads CASSFTGEAEAFF. The CDR3 DNA reads TGTGCCAGCAGTTTTACCGGGGAGGCTGAAGCTTTCTTT.

This clone was seen a few times. This chain links TRBV7-2 with TRBJ2-1; 7 bases are shared with TRBD1. Germline V CDR1 and CDR2: SGHTA, FQGNSA. V gave up 5 bases and J gave up 5 bases; unmatched junction bases: 6. The CDR3 is made up of 14 amino acids. The CDR3 here is CASSRFQGDNEQFF. In DNA form, the CDR3 reads TGTGCCAGCAGCCGCTTCCAGGGGGACAATGAGCAGTTCTTC.

The rearrangement links TRBV7-7 to TRBJ2-5; 12 bases match TRBD2. Looked up from germline, CDR1 is SSHAT and CDR2 is FNYEAQ (reference sequence). CDR3 length: 14 amino acids. Trimming removed 4 bases from V and 9 bases from J; junction bases left unmatched: 6. The CDR3 bases are TGTGCCAGCAGCTCCCCTAGCGGGGGGGGGTCCCAGTACTTC. As protein: CASSSPSGGGSQYF.

This clone showed up just once. The chain employs TRBV5-1 and TRBJ2-5, with D tentatively TRBD1 (6 bases). This CDR3 is built from 17 residues. With 0 bases removed from V and 6 bases from J, the gap between germline ends came to 21 bases. CDR1 is SGHRS, CDR2 YFSETQ, per germline. In nucleotides, the CDR3 is TGCGCCAGCAGCTTGGAGTACCGGGACCAAGGGGGAAAGACCCAGTACTTC. This sequence encodes CASSLEYRDQGGKTQYF.

This chain links TRBV5-1 with TRBJ2-7; TRBD2 agrees at 8 bases. J gave up 7 bases and V 0 bases, and 18 bases lay outside the gene matches. The CDR3 length is 18 residues. CDR1 and CDR2 (germline): SGHRS, YFSETQ. CDR3: CASSLVKSPAGVPPEQYF. In nucleotides, the CDR3 is TGCGCCAGCAGCTTGGTTAAGTCTCCAGCGGGAGTGCCCCCTGAGCAGTACTTC.

This clone was detected only once. V and J are TRBV7-8 and TRBJ1-2; TRBD1 matches 7 bases. The germline gives CDR1 SGHVS, CDR2 FQNEAQ. V gave up 2 bases and J gave up 8 bases; unmatched junction bases: 8. CDR3 length: 14 residues. The CDR3 here is CASSLLTGVGGYTF. CDR3 in DNA: TGTGCCAGCAGCTTATTAACAGGGGTCGGCGGCTACACCTTC.

This chain connects TRBV2 to TRBJ2-7, with D tentatively TRBD1 or TRBD2 (7 bases each). The germline V gene encodes CDR1 SNHLY and CDR2 FYNNEI. The CDR3 covers 14 residues. Trimming left V 6 bases short and J 6 bases short, with 18 bases between. CDR3 sequence (DNA): TGTGCCAGCAGCGCAGCGGGACAGATTAGCGAGCAGTACTTC. It yields the protein CASSAAGQISEQYF.

The chain carries TRBV28 and TRBJ2-7; D gene uncertain. V was cut by 6 bases and J by 6 bases, with 12 bases left in between. The CDR3 has 12 residues. CDR1 and CDR2 (germline): MDHEN, SYDVKM. CDR3 DNA sequence: TGTGCCAGCAGCCCTCGCCCTCTCGAGCAGTACTTC. This translates into CASSPRPLEQYF. Full variable domain (remainder filled in from reference TRBV28 and TRBJ2-7): DVKVTQSSRYLVKRTGEKVFLECVQDMDHENMFWYRQDPGLGLRLIYFSYDVKMKEKGDIPEGYSVSREKKERFSLILESASTNQTSMYLCASSPRPLEQYFGPGTRLTVT.